Each of the 24 T cell receptor beta chains below was sequenced from the same sample in a study of T cell responses to AZD1222 COVID-19 vaccine. Only in-frame clones appear in the TCRdb table, and some are missing; sequencing was by immunoSEQ multiplex PCR. Here the sample spans 65,000 to 85,000 clones, approximately 91% being singletons. The input for sequencing was peripheral blood, taken on day 0 of AZD1222 vaccination. The receptors were gathered from an adult in good health.

The chain links TRBV2 to TRBJ1-3, with 7 positions matching TRBD1. Germline V gene sequence: CDR1 SNHLY, CDR2 FYNNEI. The CDR3 totals 14 residues. J lost 2 bases, V lost 7 bases, and 5 bases had no gene match. The DNA of the CDR3 is TGTGCCAGCACCCCAGGGGGACCTGGAAACACCATATATTTT. This translates into CASTPGGPGNTIYF. Together with reference TRBV2 and TRBJ1-3, the CDR3 gives the full variable domain: EPEVTQTPSHQVTQMGQEVILRCVPISNHLYFYWYRQILGQKVEFLVSFYNNEISEKSEIFDDQFSVERPDGSNFTLKIRSTKLEDSAMYFCASTPGGPGNTIYFGEGSWLTVV.

The rearrangement uses TRBV5-1 and TRBJ1-6; no clear D. With 2 bases removed from V and 7 bases from J, the gap between germline ends came to 10 bases. There are 14 residues in the CDR3. CDR1 and CDR2 (germline): SGHRS, YFSETQ. The CDR3 bases are TGCGCCAGCAGCTTCGCAACGGCGAATTCACCCCTCCACTTT. It yields the protein CASSFATANSPLHF.

The gene calls are TRBV18 and TRBJ1-1; weak D call: TRBD1 (5 bases). This CDR3 comprises 14 residues. V was trimmed by 3 bases and J by 3 bases, leaving 11 bases between them. Germline V CDR1 and CDR2: KGHSH, LQKENI. DNA of the CDR3: TGTGCCAGCTCACCGCGGGAGGGGTACACTGAAGCTTTCTTT. Amino acids: CASSPREGYTEAFF.

The chain is built from TRBV11-3 and TRBJ2-2; D gene unclear. V lost 5 bases to trimming and J lost 1 base, with 11 bases between them. This CDR3 comprises 15 residues. From germline, CDR1 is SGHNT and CDR2 YENEEA. CDR3 amino acids: CASSPRFGNTGELFF. CDR3 sequence (DNA): TGTGCCAGCAGCCCTCGCTTTGGGAACACCGGGGAGCTGTTTTTT.

Turning to this clone: Because the CDR3 is missing its conserved closing phenylalanine or tryptophan, this is likely a read error. The DNA is omitted, as the CDR3 cannot be located on it reliably, and the CDR3 follows TCRdb's listing. The rearrangement joins TRBV5-6 to TRBJ1-2. Looked up from germline, CDR1 is SGHDT and CDR2 is YYEEEE. With termini counted, the CDR3 has 12 amino acids. This chain's CDR3 is CASSLIFSDAMR.

Here the CDR3 DNA reads TGTGCCAGCAGCTACGGACAGCGGGGTGAGCAGTTCTTC. Translating gives CASSYGQRGEQFF. V and J are TRBV7-2 and TRBJ2-1; tentatively, D is TRBD2 (7 bases). This CDR3 is 13 amino acids long. Germline CDR1 and CDR2: SGHTA and FQGNSA. V gave up 4 bases and J gave up 9 bases, with 13 bases separating them. The full variable domain, rest sourced from reference TRBV7-2 and TRBJ2-1, is GAGVSQSPSNKVTEKGKDVELRCDPISGHTALYWYRQSLGQGLEFLIYFQGNSAPDKSGLPSDRFSAERTGGSVSTLTIQRTQQEDSAVYLCASSYGQRGEQFFGPGTRLTVL.

With regard to this clone: The sample has other DNA sequences that encode this CDR3 too. V gene TRBV5-6 combines with J gene TRBJ2-3; D gene unclear. The V gene lost 4 bases and the J gene lost 4 bases, with 7 bases spanning the gap. Germline V gene sequence: CDR1 SGHDT, CDR2 YYEEEE. There are 12 residues in the CDR3. The CDR3 sequence: CASSLVADTQYF. DNA for the CDR3: TGTGCCAGCAGCCTCGTCGCAGATACGCAGTATTTT.

On this clone: This CDR3 is also generated by other DNA sequences in the sample. The chain employs TRBV3-1 (or the pseudogene TRBV3-2) and TRBJ1-3; D ambiguous. The CDR3 spans 12 residues. Trimming took 1 base from V and 4 from J, leaving 2 bases between them. Germline V gene data show CDR1 as LGHDT and CDR2 as YNNKEL (reference sequence). The CDR3: CASSQAGNTIYF. CDR3 DNA: TGTGCCAGCAGCCAAGCAGGAAACACCATATATTTT.

The chain couples TRBV11-2 to TRBJ1-6; D is ambiguous. This CDR3 has 15 residues. Germline-derived CDR1 and CDR2 are SGHAT and FQNNGV. V lost 5 bases and J 9 bases, leaving 17 bases between the germline ends. This CDR3 reads CASSLSVWRGSPLHF. In DNA, the CDR3 is TGTGCCAGCAGCCTTAGTGTATGGAGAGGTTCACCCCTCCACTTT.

The chain has TRBV28 and TRBJ2-2; 13 bases are a match to TRBD2. CDR3 length: 15 residues. Germline V lookup: CDR1 MDHEN, CDR2 SYDVKM. With 5 bases clipped from V and 5 bases from J, the junction kept 2 bases outside the gene matches. The CDR3 here is CASSRGLAGTGELFF. The CDR3 DNA sequence: TGTGCCAGCAGTAGGGGACTAGCGGGGACCGGGGAGCTGTTTTTT.

The CDR3 spells CAWSAGQGPLTEAFF. The CDR3 DNA is TGTGCCTGGAGTGCCGGACAGGGCCCATTGACTGAAGCTTTCTTT. This chain connects TRBV30 to TRBJ1-1; 8 nucleotides match TRBD1. From germline, CDR1 is GTSNPN and CDR2 SVGIG (reference sequence). The CDR3 covers 15 residues. J was trimmed by 5 bases and V by 1 base; bases with no gene match: 9.

The chain couples TRBV9 to TRBJ1-3; D is undetermined. CDR1 and CDR2 (germline): SGDLS, YYNGEE. V lost 0 bases to trimming and J lost 0 bases, with 4 bases between them. This CDR3 has 14 amino acids. CDR3 region: CASSVGPSGNTIYF. The CDR3 DNA reads TGTGCCAGCAGCGTAGGGCCCTCTGGAAACACCATATATTTT.

The chain carries TRBV2 and TRBJ1-4, with D unclear. CDR3 size: 12 residues. V lost 3 bases, J lost 7 bases, and 6 bases lay in between. In germline, CDR1 is SNHLY, CDR2 FYNNEI. The CDR3 sequence: CASSDSFEKLFF. CDR3 bases: TGTGCCAGCAGTGATTCGTTTGAAAAACTGTTTTTT.

The chain joins TRBV19 to TRBJ2-1, with a tentative D call TRBD2 (6 bases). The CDR3 sequence is 13 residues long. V was trimmed by 5 bases and J by 1 base, leaving 6 bases between them. The germline V gene encodes CDR1 LNHDA and CDR2 SQIVND (reference sequence). In nucleotides, the CDR3 is TGTGCCAGTAGTGGACTATCCTACAATGAGCAGTTCTTC. Amino acid sequence: CASSGLSYNEQFF.

The J gene is TRBJ2-2, the V gene TRBV6-5, with D perhaps TRBD2 (6 bases). This CDR3 is 14 amino acids long. The V gene lost 7 bases and the J gene lost 5 bases, with 14 bases spanning the gap. Looked up from germline, CDR1 is MNHEY and CDR2 is SVGAGI. This chain's CDR3 is CASTSNGGTGELFF. Here the CDR3 DNA reads TGTGCCAGCACGTCCAATGGAGGGACCGGGGAGCTGTTTTTT.

This clone is a singleton in its sample. V gene TRBV6-2 or TRBV6-3 combines with J gene TRBJ1-1; D gene unclear. V was shortened by 4 bases and J by 9 bases, with 15 bases between the two germline ends. The CDR3 runs 13 residues. From germline, CDR1 is MNHEY and CDR2 SVGEGT. CDR3 bases: TGTGCCAGCAGTTTCCTAGAATCCTCACAAGCTTTCTTT. Protein sequence: CASSFLESSQAFF.

V usage is TRBV18 and J usage is TRBJ1-3, with 8 nucleotides matching TRBD1. CDR1 KGHSH and CDR2 LQKENI come from the germline V gene. The CDR3 consists of 16 residues. With 1 base clipped from V and 2 bases from J, the junction kept 4 bases outside the gene matches. The CDR3: CASSPRQGLAGNTIYF. In DNA, the CDR3 is TGTGCCAGCTCACCACGACAGGGGTTAGCTGGAAACACCATATATTTT.

The chain joins TRBV28 to TRBJ2-5; TRBD1 might be the D (6 bases). Trimming removed 5 bases at V and 4 bases at J, with 17 bases between. The CDR3 runs to 15 residues. Germline CDR1 MDHEN, CDR2 SYDVKM. This CDR3 reads CASSHDRNFGETQYF. In nucleotides, the CDR3 is TGTGCCAGCAGTCACGACAGGAACTTTGGAGAGACCCAGTACTTC.

V usage is TRBV11-2 and J usage is TRBJ2-3; D gene ambiguous. Germline lookup yields CDR1 SGHAT and CDR2 FQNNGV. The V and J ends lost 3 bases and 4 bases respectively, with 8 bases between them. This CDR3 contains 13 residues. The DNA for the CDR3 is TGTGCCAGCAGCTTTCAGGTTCCAGATACGCAGTATTTT. This translates into CASSFQVPDTQYF. The variable domain in full, with the rest retrieved from reference TRBV11-2 and TRBJ2-3, is EAGVAQSPRYKIIEKRQSVAFWCNPISGHATLYWYQQILGQGPKLLIQFQNNGVVDDSQLPKDRFSAERLKGVDSTLKIQPAKLEDSAVYLCASSFQVPDTQYFGPGTRLTVL.

This clone has only one observation. V gene TRBV11-2 combines with J gene TRBJ1-1, with TRBD1 matching over 9 bases. The CDR3 loop spans 13 amino acids. The germline V gene encodes CDR1 SGHAT and CDR2 FQNNGV. J was trimmed by 11 bases and V by 4 bases; bases with no gene match: 8. CDR3 sequence: CASSSLGQGYAFF. The CDR3 coding sequence is TGTGCCAGCAGCTCCCTGGGACAGGGATACGCTTTCTTT.

The gene calls are TRBV19 and TRBJ2-5; 7 bases are shared with TRBD1. This CDR3 is built from 15 residues. The V segment lost 2 bases and the J segment 3 bases; nucleotides outside the gene matches: 6. The V gene's germline CDR1 is LNHDA and CDR2 SQIVND (reference sequence). For the CDR3, the DNA is TGTGCCAGTAGTATAACCCCGGACAGGAAAGAGACCCAGTACTTC. Protein product: CASSITPDRKETQYF.

V and J are TRBV4-2 and TRBJ1-4; unclear D gene. CDR1 is LGHNA, CDR2 YNFKEQ, per germline. The CDR3 is 16 residues long. Trimming left V 1 base short and J 8 bases short, with 17 bases between. The CDR3 region is CASSQVLAASLEKLFF. Written as DNA, the CDR3 is TGTGCCAGCAGCCAAGTCCTTGCAGCCTCCTTGGAAAAACTGTTTTTT.

The chain combines TRBV7-9 with TRBJ2-2; possible D gene TRBD2, 5 bases. Trimming removed 0 bases at V and 7 bases at J, with 15 bases between. Germline-derived CDR1 and CDR2 are SEHNR and FQNEAQ (reference sequence). This CDR3 is built from 16 residues. The CDR3 spells CASSLAPAAGVGELFF. DNA of the CDR3: TGTGCCAGCAGCTTAGCGCCTGCCGCGGGTGTCGGGGAGCTGTTTTTT.

This chain links TRBV28 with TRBJ1-3; no reliable D call. CDR1 is MDHEN, CDR2 SYDVKM, per germline. The ends were cut back, 5 bases at V and 0 bases at J, with 17 bases in the middle. CDR3 length equals 17 residues. The CDR3 DNA reads as TGTGCCAGCAGTGGCCCCCTCTCAAAAAGCTCTGGAAACACCATATATTTT. Protein product: CASSGPLSKSSGNTIYF.